Below, 14 T cell receptor beta chains from the same sample are listed, as sequenced in a study of blood T cell repertoires in COVID-19. Some clones are missing from TCRdb's copy, which holds only in-frame ones; the method was immunoSEQ multiplex PCR. The profile covers about 170,000 clones, with about 83% appearing a single time and 3.7% taken by the ten largest. The sample consisted of peripheral blood. These receptors all stem from a man aged 18-30 years with active or convalescent COVID-19.

V is TRBV29-1 and J is TRBJ1-1; D is unresolved. Germline V CDR1 and CDR2: SQVTM, ANQGSEA. This CDR3 contains 12 residues. V was pared by 7 bases and J by 5 bases, with 14 bases between. The CDR3, as DNA: TGCAGCGCCCCCAACGCGGAGACTGAAGCTTTCTTT. Protein: CSAPNAETEAFF.

The chain carries TRBV27 and TRBJ1-1; no definite D call. V was clipped by 6 bases and J by 0 bases, with 17 bases between them. CDR3 size: 16 residues. Germline values: CDR1 MNHEY, CDR2 SMNVEV (reference sequence). Here the CDR3 reads CASRTAREYMNTEAFF. In DNA, the CDR3 is TGTGCCAGCAGGACGGCACGGGAGTACATGAACACTGAAGCTTTCTTT.

In DNA, the CDR3 is TGTGCCAGCAGTCCGGGTGGCTTGAAGAACACTGAAGCTTTCTTT. This encodes CASSPGGLKNTEAFF. The genes are TRBV27 and TRBJ1-1; D remains unclear. This CDR3 is 15 amino acids long. V lost 5 bases, J lost 1 base, and 14 bases lay in between. Germline CDR1 and CDR2: MNHEY and SMNVEV (reference sequence).

The rearrangement uses TRBV5-1 and TRBJ1-1, with D tentatively TRBD1 (5 bases). V gave up 0 bases and J gave up 6 bases, with 9 bases separating them. CDR3 size: 13 residues. Per germline, CDR1 SGHRS and CDR2 YFSETQ. The CDR3 DNA sequence: TGCGCCAGCAGCTTGGTAGGGGAAGCTGAAGCTTTCTTT. Amino acids: CASSLVGEAEAFF.

J is TRBJ1-4 and V is TRBV9; 7 bases line up with TRBD1. CDR1 is SGDLS, CDR2 YYNGEE, per germline. Trimming cost V 3 bases and J 4 bases; bases outside gene matches: 3. CDR3 length: 14 residues. The CDR3 region has the DNA TGTGCCAGCAGCGCCAGGGGGAATAATGAAAAACTGTTTTTT. Translating gives CASSARGNNEKLFF.

The chain recombines TRBV6-6 with TRBJ1-2; D unresolved. Per the germline V gene, CDR1 is MNHNY and CDR2 is SVGAGI (reference sequence). This CDR3 spans 13 amino acids. V dropped 2 bases and J dropped 4 bases, with 8 bases sitting between them. CDR3 DNA sequence: TGTGCCAGCAGTTACGACGGAGCCTATGGCTACACCTTC. Protein: CASSYDGAYGYTF.

The chain combines TRBV3-1 (or the pseudogene TRBV3-2) with TRBJ1-2, with 9 bases matching TRBD1. The CDR3 runs 18 residues. The trim removed 3 bases at V and 8 bases at J, leaving 19 bases unmatched. The germline gives CDR1 LGHDT, CDR2 YNNKEL (reference sequence). In DNA, the CDR3 is TGTGCCAGCAGCCACCGCCCGGGACAGGGCGGTTTCGGCAAGGGCTACACCTTC. Translation: CASSHRPGQGGFGKGYTF.

The chain carries TRBV7-6 and TRBJ2-3, with 10 bases lining up with TRBD2. The CDR3 has 19 amino acids. The V gene's germline CDR1 is SGHVS and CDR2 FNYEAQ. J lost 8 bases, V lost 2 bases, and 19 bases had no gene match. The CDR3 DNA reads as TGTGCCAGCAGCTTAATAGGTTTCACTAGCGGGGTCACGGAGGGTACGCAGTATTTT. Translated, it gives CASSLIGFTSGVTEGTQYF.

The chain has TRBV18 and TRBJ2-7; the match to TRBD1 covers 8 bases. Looked up from germline, CDR1 is KGHSH and CDR2 is LQKENI. V dropped 4 bases and J dropped 5; count of bases not matched to a gene: 10. This CDR3 region has 15 residues. This chain's CDR3 is CASSLGTGPNHEQYF. The CDR3 coding sequence is TGTGCCAGCTCACTCGGGACAGGCCCCAATCACGAGCAGTACTTC.

This chain joins TRBV25-1 and TRBJ1-6; 8 nucleotides match TRBD1. V lost 5 bases and J lost 8; bases outside the gene matches: 2. The CDR3 loop spans 13 amino acids. Germline loops: CDR1 MGHDK, CDR2 SYGVNS. The CDR3 sequence: CASSPGGHSPLHF. The DNA of the CDR3 is TGTGCCAGCAGTCCAGGGGGCCATTCACCCCTCCACTTT.

The chain links TRBV7-2 to TRBJ1-4; the D gene is possibly TRBD1 (6 bases). This CDR3 contains 15 residues. CDR1 is SGHTA, CDR2 FQGNSA, per germline. Trimming left V 1 base short and J 3 bases short, with 9 bases between. The CDR3 is CASSLGGGANEKLFF. CDR3 bases: TGTGCCAGCAGCTTAGGAGGGGGTGCTAATGAAAAACTGTTTTTT. Full variable domain (missing parts from reference TRBV7-2 and TRBJ1-4): GAGVSQSPSNKVTEKGKDVELRCDPISGHTALYWYRQSLGQGLEFLIYFQGNSAPDKSGLPSDRFSAERTGGSVSTLTIQRTQQEDSAVYLCASSLGGGANEKLFFGSGTQLSVL.

V and J are TRBV5-6 and TRBJ1-5; a weak D match, TRBD1 (6 bases). Germline CDR1 SGHDT, CDR2 YYEEEE. The CDR3 consists of 14 residues. The V gene lost 0 bases and the J gene lost 5 bases, with 9 bases spanning the gap. CDR3 bases: TGTGCCAGCAGCTTGGGGGGGCTCTATCAGCCCCAGCATTTT. Amino acids: CASSLGGLYQPQHF.

The chain employs TRBV2 and TRBJ1-1; D gene ambiguous. CDR1 and CDR2 from the germline V gene are SNHLY and FYNNEI. The germline V and J ends were trimmed by 6 bases and 1 base, with 12 bases remaining between them. There are 14 residues in the CDR3. As DNA, the CDR3 is TGTGCCAGCAGGGGCCGGCCCCAGAACACTGAAGCTTTCTTT. Translating gives CASRGRPQNTEAFF.

V usage is TRBV28 and J usage is TRBJ1-2; TRBD1 matches 8 bases. After removal of 4 bases from V and 5 bases from J, the junction contained 15 bases not matched to a gene. From germline, CDR1 is MDHEN and CDR2 SYDVKM. The CDR3 totals 17 residues. The CDR3 DNA reads as TGTGCCAGCAGTTACTTCGAGACAGGGGACATTGAGTATGGCTACACCTTC. Residues: CASSYFETGDIEYGYTF.